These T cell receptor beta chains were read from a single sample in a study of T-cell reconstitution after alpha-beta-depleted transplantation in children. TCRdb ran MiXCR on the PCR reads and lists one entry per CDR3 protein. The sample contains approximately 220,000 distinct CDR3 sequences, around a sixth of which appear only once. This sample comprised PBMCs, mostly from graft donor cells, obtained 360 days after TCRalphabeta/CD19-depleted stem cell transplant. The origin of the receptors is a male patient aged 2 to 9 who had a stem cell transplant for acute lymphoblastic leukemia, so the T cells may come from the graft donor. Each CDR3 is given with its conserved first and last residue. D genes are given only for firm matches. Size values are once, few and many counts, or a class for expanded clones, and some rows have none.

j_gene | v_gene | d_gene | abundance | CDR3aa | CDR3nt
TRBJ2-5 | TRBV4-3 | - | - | CASSQDEGQTQYF | TGCGCCAGCAGCCAAGATGAGGGGCAGACCCAGTACTTC
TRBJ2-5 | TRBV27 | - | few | CASSLLSPTDRSQETQYF | TGTGCCAGCAGTTTATTGTCCCCGACCGACAGGAGTCAAGAGACCCAGTACTTC
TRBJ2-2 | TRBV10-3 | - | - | CAISVSASRNTGELFF | TGTGCCATCAGTGTATCAGCCTCACGGAACACCGGGGAGCTGTTTTTT
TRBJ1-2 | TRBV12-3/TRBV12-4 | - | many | CASSEGTQLNYGYTF | TGTGCCAGCAGCGAAGGGACACAGCTTAACTATGGCTACACCTTC
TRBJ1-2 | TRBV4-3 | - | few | CASSQDFSNYGYTF | TGCGCCAGCAGCCAAGATTTCAGCAACTATGGCTACACCTTC
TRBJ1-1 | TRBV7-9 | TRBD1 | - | CASGTTGVGTEAFF | TGTGCCAGCGGCACCACAGGGGTTGGCACTGAAGCTTTCTTT
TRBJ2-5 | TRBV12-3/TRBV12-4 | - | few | CASSPGLGQQETQYF | TGTGCCAGCAGTCCGGGCCTCGGACAGCAAGAGACCCAGTACTTC
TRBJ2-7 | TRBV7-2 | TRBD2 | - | CASSPGLLRREQYF | TGTGCCAGCAGCCCGGGACTACTAAGACGGGAGCAGTACTTC
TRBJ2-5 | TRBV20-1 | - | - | CSARTAQETQYF | TGCAGTGCTAGGACGGCCCAAGAGACCCAGTACTTC
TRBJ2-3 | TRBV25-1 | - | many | CASSAADTQYF | TGTGCCAGCAGTGCTGCAGATACGCAGTATTTT
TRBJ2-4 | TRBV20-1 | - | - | CSARQGRKPMIQYF | TGCAGTGCTAGACAGGGTAGAAAACCGATGATTCAGTACTTC
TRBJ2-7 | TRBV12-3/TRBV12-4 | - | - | CASSLRAGGGYEQYF | TGTGCCAGCAGTTTACGTGCAGGGGGGGGTTACGAGCAGTACTTC
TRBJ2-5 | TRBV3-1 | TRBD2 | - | CASSQGLAGGRMAETQYF | TGTGCCAGCAGCCAAGGACTAGCGGGGGGGCGCATGGCAGAGACCCAGTACTTC
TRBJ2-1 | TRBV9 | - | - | CASSVRLAGVHEQFF | TGTGCCAGCAGCGTTCGGCTAGCAGGAGTCCATGAGCAGTTCTTC
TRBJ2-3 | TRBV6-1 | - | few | CATAVWEGASTDTQYF | TGTGCCACCGCAGTGTGGGAGGGGGCGAGCACAGATACGCAGTATTTT
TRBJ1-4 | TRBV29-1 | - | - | CSVGQGQGEKLFF | TGCAGCGTTGGTCAGGGACAAGGCGAAAAACTGTTTTTT
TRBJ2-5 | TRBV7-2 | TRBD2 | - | CASREGAGGETQYF | TGTGCCAGCCGGGAAGGAGCGGGAGGAGAGACCCAGTACTTC
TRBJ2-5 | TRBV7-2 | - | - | CASSFERARALRETQYF | TGTGCCAGCAGCTTTGAGAGGGCGAGGGCTCTTAGAGAGACCCAGTACTTC
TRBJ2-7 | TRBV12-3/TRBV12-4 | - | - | CASSPWGELREQYF | TGTGCCAGCAGTCCATGGGGGGAGCTCAGGGAGCAGTACTTC
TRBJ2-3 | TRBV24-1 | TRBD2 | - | CATGRTSGGPQRGTDTQYF | TGTGCCACCGGAAGGACTAGCGGGGGGCCCCAGAGGGGCACAGATACGCAGTATTTT
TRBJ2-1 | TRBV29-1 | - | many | CSADQVNEQFF | TGCAGCGCCGATCAAGTGAATGAGCAGTTCTTC
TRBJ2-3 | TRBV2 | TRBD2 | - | CASSVEGGVDTQYF | TGTGCCAGCAGTGTAGAGGGAGGGGTAGATACGCAGTATTTT
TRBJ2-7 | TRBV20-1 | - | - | CSAHHLEGSDEQYF | TGCAGTGCTCATCACCTCGAGGGCTCCGACGAGCAGTACTTC
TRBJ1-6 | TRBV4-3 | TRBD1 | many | CASSQEPDRVSPLHF | TGCGCCAGCAGCCAAGAGCCCGACAGGGTCTCACCCCTCCACTTT
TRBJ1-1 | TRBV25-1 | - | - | CASSEYSTEAFF | TGTGCCAGCAGTGAATATTCGACTGAAGCTTTCTTT
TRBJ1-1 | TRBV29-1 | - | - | CSVEESRYTEAFF | TGCAGCGTTGAAGAGTCCCGGTACACTGAAGCTTTCTTT
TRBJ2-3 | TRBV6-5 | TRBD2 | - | CASSYSWGGGNTQYF | TGTGCCAGCAGTTACTCATGGGGGGGAGGTAATACGCAGTATTTT
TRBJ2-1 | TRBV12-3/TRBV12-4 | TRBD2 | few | CASSFAGGGPNEQFF | TGTGCCAGCAGTTTCGCCGGCGGGGGTCCCAATGAGCAGTTCTTC
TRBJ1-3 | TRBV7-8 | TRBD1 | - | CASSGTGGTGGVIYF | TGTGCCAGCAGCGGAACAGGGGGCACCGGAGGGGTAATATATTTT
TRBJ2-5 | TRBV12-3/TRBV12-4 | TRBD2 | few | CASRTSGYEETQYF | TGTGCCAGCAGGACTAGCGGGTATGAAGAGACCCAGTACTTC
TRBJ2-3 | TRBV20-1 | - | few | CSARDSGVDTQYF | TGCAGTGCTAGAGATTCGGGCGTGGATACGCAGTATTTT
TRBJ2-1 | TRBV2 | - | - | CASRDRYLGNEQFF | TGTGCCAGCAGGGATAGGTACCTAGGAAATGAGCAGTTCTTC
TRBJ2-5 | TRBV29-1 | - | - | CSVLTGEEETQYF | TGCAGCGTGCTAACAGGGGAGGAAGAGACCCAGTACTTC
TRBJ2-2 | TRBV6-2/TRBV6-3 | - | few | CASSYSVINTGELFF | TGTGCCAGCAGTTACTCGGTAATAAACACCGGGGAGCTGTTTTTT
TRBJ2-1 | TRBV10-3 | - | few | CAITTPYEQFF | TGTGCCATCACTACGCCGTACGAGCAGTTCTTC
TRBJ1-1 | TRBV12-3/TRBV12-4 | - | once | CASSLESVSARKNTEAFF | TGTGCCAGCAGTTTAGAATCAGTCTCAGCTAGAAAGAACACTGAAGCTTTCTTT
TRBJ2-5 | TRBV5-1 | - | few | CASSLSGEFGTQYF | TGCGCCAGCAGCTTATCAGGGGAATTTGGGACCCAGTACTTC
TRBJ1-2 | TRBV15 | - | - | CATSRDRVPHYGYTF | TGTGCCACCAGCAGAGACCGGGTCCCACACTATGGCTACACCTTC
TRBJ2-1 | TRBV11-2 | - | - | CATSGQMDEQFF | TGTGCCACCTCAGGACAAATGGATGAGCAGTTCTTC
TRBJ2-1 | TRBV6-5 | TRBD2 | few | CASSYDSGGANLYNEQFF | TGTGCCAGCAGTTATGATAGCGGGGGGGCAAATTTATACAATGAGCAGTTCTTC
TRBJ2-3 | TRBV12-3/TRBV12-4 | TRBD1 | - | CASRGTGDYTDTQYF | TGTGCCAGCAGGGGGACAGGGGATTACACAGATACGCAGTATTTT
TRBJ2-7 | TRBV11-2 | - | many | CASSPSDLAYEQYF | TGTGCCAGCAGCCCGTCCGACTTAGCCTACGAGCAGTACTTC
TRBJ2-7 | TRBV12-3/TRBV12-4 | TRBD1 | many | CASSFWDREVEQYF | TGTGCCAGCAGTTTTTGGGACAGGGAGGTCGAGCAGTACTTC
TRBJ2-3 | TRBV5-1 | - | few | CASSLIHYEGDTQYF | TGCGCCAGCAGCTTGATACATTATGAGGGGGATACGCAGTATTTT
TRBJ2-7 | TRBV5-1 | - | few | CASSSGTESSYEQYF | TGCGCCAGCAGCTCCGGGACCGAGAGCTCCTACGAGCAGTACTTC
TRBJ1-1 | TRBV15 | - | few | CATSSSRTLHTEAFF | TGTGCCACCAGCTCCTCTAGGACCCTTCACACTGAAGCTTTCTTT
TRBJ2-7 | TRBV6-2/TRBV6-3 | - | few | CASSYHINEQYF | TGTGCCAGCAGTTACCACATCAACGAGCAGTACTTC
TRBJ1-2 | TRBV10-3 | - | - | CAITGQHAVGYTF | TGTGCCATCACGGGACAACACGCAGTGGGCTACACCTTC
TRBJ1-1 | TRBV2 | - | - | CASSERGSNTEAFF | TGTGCCAGCAGTGAACGAGGCAGCAACACTGAAGCTTTCTTT